This T cell receptor beta chain was sequenced for a study of OX40 agonist ivuxolimab in advanced cancers. For the study at large: Two cutaneous melanoma patients and one hepatocellular carcinoma patient, three in all, had partial responses.

Sequenced by immunoSEQ multiplex PCR; TCRdb stores in-frame clones only, minus some. Here the sample spans more than 95,000 clones, over 85% being singletons. Germline CDR1 is SGDLS and CDR2 is YYNGEE. Trimming took 3 bases from V and 2 from J, leaving 7 bases between them. The length of the CDR3 is 13 residues. Study results and caveats: In CD8+ T cells, expanded clones were on average more numerous than in CD4+.

Remarks on this clone: Antigen specificity is unknown.

With baseline, cycle 4 day 1, and cycle 7 day 1 as timepoints, blood was sampled. This sequence originates from an adult with an advanced solid tumor such as melanoma, head and neck, liver or kidney cancer. This chain links TRBV9 with TRBJ2-3; D is possibly TRBD1 (5 bases). The sample here was CD4+ or CD8+ T cells sorted from blood, taken in a trial of the OX40 agonist ivuxolimab. CDR3 protein: CASSEGPTDTQYF. DNA of the CDR3: TGTGCCAGCAGCGAGGGGCCCACAGATACGCAGTATTTT.